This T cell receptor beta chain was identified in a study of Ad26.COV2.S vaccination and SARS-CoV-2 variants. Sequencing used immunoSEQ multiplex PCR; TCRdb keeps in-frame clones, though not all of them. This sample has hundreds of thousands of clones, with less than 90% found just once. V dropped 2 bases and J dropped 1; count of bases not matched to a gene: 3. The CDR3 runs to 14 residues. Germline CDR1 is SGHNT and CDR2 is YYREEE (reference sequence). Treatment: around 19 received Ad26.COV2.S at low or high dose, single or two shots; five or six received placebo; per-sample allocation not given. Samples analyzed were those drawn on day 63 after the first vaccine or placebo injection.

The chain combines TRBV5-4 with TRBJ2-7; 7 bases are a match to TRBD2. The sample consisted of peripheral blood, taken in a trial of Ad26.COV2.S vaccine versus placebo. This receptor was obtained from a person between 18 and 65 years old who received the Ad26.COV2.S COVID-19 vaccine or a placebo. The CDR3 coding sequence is TGTGCCAGCAGCTTTCGGGGGGATTCCTACGAGCAGTACTTC. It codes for CASSFRGDSYEQYF.